Listed below are T cell receptor beta chains from one sample, sequenced in a study of blood T cells in healthy people across ages. TCRdb passed the 5' RACE reads through MiXCR, listing each CDR3 protein once. The sample has hundreds of thousands of distinct CDR3 sequences; about a quarter are singletons. The same sample was also studied in work on T cells of mothers and their children.

The source material was blood. These receptors all come from a boy between 2 and 10 years old in good health. Each CDR3 is given with its conserved first and last residue. D genes are given only for firm matches. The size field is filled for only some rows; it gives once, few, many or a size class.

j_call: TRBJ2-7
v_call: TRBV20-1
d_call: .
cdr3_length: 14
clone_size: .
cdr3_aa: CSARDGQAAYEQYF

j_call: TRBJ2-3
v_call: TRBV2
d_call: .
cdr3_length: 14
clone_size: .
cdr3_aa: CASSEGMSTDTQYF

j_call: TRBJ2-7
v_call: TRBV29-1
d_call: TRBD1
cdr3_length: 13
clone_size: .
cdr3_aa: CSVEDRTYNEQYF

j_call: TRBJ2-3
v_call: TRBV7-9
d_call: .
cdr3_length: 14
clone_size: once
cdr3_aa: CASSTWDDTDTQYF

j_call: TRBJ2-5
v_call: TRBV12-3/TRBV12-4
d_call: .
cdr3_length: 14
clone_size: few
cdr3_aa: CASTIQGTQETQYF

j_call: TRBJ2-7
v_call: TRBV29-1
d_call: .
cdr3_length: 13
clone_size: many
cdr3_aa: CSLSDGGPYEQYF

j_call: .
v_call: TRBV12-3/TRBV12-4
d_call: TRBD2
cdr3_length: 16
clone_size: .
cdr3_aa: CASTSLAGSLSETQYF

j_call: TRBJ1-2
v_call: TRBV12-3/TRBV12-4
d_call: TRBD1
cdr3_length: 18
clone_size: .
cdr3_aa: CASSLRQGGSLPTYGYTF

j_call: TRBJ1-2
v_call: TRBV7-8
d_call: .
cdr3_length: 15
clone_size: .
cdr3_aa: CASSLVGGINYGYTF

j_call: TRBJ1-1
v_call: TRBV9
d_call: .
cdr3_length: 14
clone_size: few
cdr3_aa: CASSEGSRYTEAFF

j_call: .
v_call: TRBV6-5
d_call: TRBD2
cdr3_length: 15
clone_size: .
cdr3_aa: CASSYGSGGSYEQYF

j_call: TRBJ1-2
v_call: TRBV30
d_call: .
cdr3_length: 12
clone_size: .
cdr3_aa: CAWSVRTDGYTF

j_call: TRBJ1-5
v_call: TRBV6-2/TRBV6-3
d_call: TRBD1
cdr3_length: 19
clone_size: .
cdr3_aa: CASRRLGQGDSGADQPQHF

j_call: TRBJ2-5
v_call: TRBV29-1
d_call: TRBD1
cdr3_length: 15
clone_size: .
cdr3_aa: CSATPGTGPQETQYF

j_call: TRBJ2-3
v_call: TRBV18
d_call: .
cdr3_length: 16
clone_size: few
cdr3_aa: CASSPRRAHGTDTQYF

j_call: TRBJ2-7
v_call: TRBV20-1
d_call: .
cdr3_length: 14
clone_size: .
cdr3_aa: CSARLTWAPYEQYF

j_call: TRBJ1-4
v_call: TRBV5-1
d_call: .
cdr3_length: 15
clone_size: .
cdr3_aa: CASSRRDPRNEKLFF

j_call: TRBJ2-5
v_call: TRBV6-2/TRBV6-3
d_call: .
cdr3_length: 14
clone_size: .
cdr3_aa: CASSYFSAGQTQYF

j_call: TRBJ1-2
v_call: TRBV30
d_call: .
cdr3_length: 12
clone_size: few
cdr3_aa: CAWSELVSGYTF

j_call: TRBJ1-2
v_call: TRBV29-1
d_call: .
cdr3_length: 12
clone_size: .
cdr3_aa: CSVDRRNYGYTF

j_call: TRBJ2-5
v_call: TRBV12-5
d_call: TRBD1
cdr3_length: 15
clone_size: .
cdr3_aa: CASGLGQGAQETQYF

j_call: TRBJ1-3
v_call: TRBV6-6
d_call: .
cdr3_length: 15
clone_size: few
cdr3_aa: CASSYRTGTGNTIYF

j_call: TRBJ2-6
v_call: TRBV12-3/TRBV12-4
d_call: .
cdr3_length: 15
clone_size: .
cdr3_aa: CASSLGRAGANVLTF

j_call: TRBJ2-7
v_call: TRBV12-3/TRBV12-4
d_call: .
cdr3_length: 14
clone_size: .
cdr3_aa: CASSLGQEGYEQYF

j_call: TRBJ2-7
v_call: TRBV5-1
d_call: .
cdr3_length: 14
clone_size: few
cdr3_aa: CASSLGDPMDKQYF

j_call: TRBJ2-5
v_call: TRBV6-2/TRBV6-3
d_call: TRBD2
cdr3_length: 17
clone_size: .
cdr3_aa: CASSYPSLAGGKETQYF

j_call: TRBJ2-5
v_call: TRBV20-1
d_call: .
cdr3_length: 13
clone_size: few
cdr3_aa: CSAPIRGSETQYF

j_call: TRBJ2-3
v_call: TRBV10-3
d_call: TRBD2
cdr3_length: 15
clone_size: few
cdr3_aa: CAISDRTSGTDTQYF

j_call: TRBJ1-5
v_call: TRBV21-1
d_call: .
cdr3_length: 17
clone_size: few
cdr3_aa: CASSNVADRTINQPQHF

j_call: TRBJ1-1
v_call: TRBV5-1
d_call: TRBD1
cdr3_length: 15
clone_size: .
cdr3_aa: CASSPLTGGITEAFF

j_call: TRBJ2-7
v_call: TRBV29-1
d_call: TRBD1
cdr3_length: 13
clone_size: .
cdr3_aa: CSVEGQGGWEQYF

j_call: TRBJ2-1
v_call: TRBV21-1
d_call: .
cdr3_length: 16
clone_size: few
cdr3_aa: CASSRHRAPSYNEQFF

j_call: TRBJ2-5
v_call: TRBV20-1
d_call: TRBD1
cdr3_length: 13
clone_size: .
cdr3_aa: CSAQTGVQETQYF

j_call: TRBJ1-1
v_call: TRBV9
d_call: .
cdr3_length: 12
clone_size: .
cdr3_aa: CASSVGTGEAFF

j_call: TRBJ1-1
v_call: TRBV19
d_call: TRBD1
cdr3_length: 16
clone_size: .
cdr3_aa: CASTRGIQTMNTEAFF

j_call: TRBJ1-1
v_call: TRBV3-1
d_call: .
cdr3_length: 14
clone_size: .
cdr3_aa: CASSQDQLDARAFF

j_call: .
v_call: TRBV6-2/TRBV6-3
d_call: TRBD1
cdr3_length: 15
clone_size: few
cdr3_aa: CASIADRGVSYEQYF

j_call: TRBJ2-1
v_call: TRBV4-1
d_call: TRBD2
cdr3_length: 19
clone_size: .
cdr3_aa: CASSPFGTSGRRKYNEQFF

j_call: TRBJ2-5
v_call: TRBV25-1
d_call: .
cdr3_length: 13
clone_size: few
cdr3_aa: CASSETVQETQYF

j_call: TRBJ2-7
v_call: TRBV6-5
d_call: .
cdr3_length: 15
clone_size: few
cdr3_aa: CASSYFQDPSYEQYF

j_call: TRBJ1-6
v_call: TRBV7-3
d_call: TRBD1
cdr3_length: 13
clone_size: few
cdr3_aa: CASGQGAGSPLHF

j_call: TRBJ1-1
v_call: TRBV19
d_call: .
cdr3_length: 14
clone_size: few
cdr3_aa: CASGTGSLNTEAFF

j_call: TRBJ2-5
v_call: TRBV9
d_call: TRBD2
cdr3_length: 16
clone_size: many
cdr3_aa: CASSVDLAGASRTQYF

j_call: TRBJ2-2
v_call: TRBV27
d_call: .
cdr3_length: 13
clone_size: .
cdr3_aa: CASSRGITGELFF

j_call: TRBJ2-7
v_call: TRBV29-1
d_call: TRBD1
cdr3_length: 14
clone_size: .
cdr3_aa: CSVEEGTGLYEQYF

j_call: TRBJ2-1
v_call: TRBV20-1
d_call: .
cdr3_length: 14
clone_size: .
cdr3_aa: CSAALGTPGNEQFF

j_call: .
v_call: TRBV7-9
d_call: .
cdr3_length: 16
clone_size: .
cdr3_aa: CASPLSGAGITYEQYF

j_call: TRBJ1-2
v_call: TRBV10-3
d_call: TRBD1
cdr3_length: 15
clone_size: .
cdr3_aa: CAIWSGQGIWRGYTF

j_call: TRBJ1-2
v_call: TRBV7-9
d_call: .
cdr3_length: 14
clone_size: few
cdr3_aa: CASSLAAGQGGYTF

j_call: TRBJ2-5
v_call: TRBV6-2/TRBV6-3
d_call: .
cdr3_length: 15
clone_size: few
cdr3_aa: CASSVGPRGQETQYF

j_call: TRBJ1-5
v_call: TRBV12-3/TRBV12-4
d_call: TRBD1
cdr3_length: 13
clone_size: .
cdr3_aa: CASRQGHNQPQHF

j_call: TRBJ1-1
v_call: TRBV11-2
d_call: .
cdr3_length: 16
clone_size: .
cdr3_aa: CASTLNRWRKNTEAFF

j_call: TRBJ2-5
v_call: TRBV9
d_call: .
cdr3_length: 14
clone_size: .
cdr3_aa: CASSAGTYQETQYF

j_call: .
v_call: TRBV10-3
d_call: TRBD2
cdr3_length: 16
clone_size: few
cdr3_aa: CAISDPLAGGPNEQFF

j_call: TRBJ2-7
v_call: TRBV9
d_call: TRBD1
cdr3_length: 18
clone_size: few
cdr3_aa: CASSARRTGVSSEYEQYF

j_call: TRBJ2-7
v_call: TRBV7-2
d_call: TRBD2
cdr3_length: 16
clone_size: .
cdr3_aa: CASSLRAGDDFKEQYF

j_call: TRBJ2-5
v_call: TRBV7-2
d_call: .
cdr3_length: 16
clone_size: few
cdr3_aa: CASSLNMGGGRETQYF

j_call: TRBJ2-5
v_call: TRBV20-1
d_call: TRBD1
cdr3_length: 16
clone_size: few
cdr3_aa: CSADPGQGGPQETQYF

j_call: TRBJ2-7
v_call: TRBV20-1
d_call: .
cdr3_length: 13
clone_size: few
cdr3_aa: CSAPGLSSYEQYF